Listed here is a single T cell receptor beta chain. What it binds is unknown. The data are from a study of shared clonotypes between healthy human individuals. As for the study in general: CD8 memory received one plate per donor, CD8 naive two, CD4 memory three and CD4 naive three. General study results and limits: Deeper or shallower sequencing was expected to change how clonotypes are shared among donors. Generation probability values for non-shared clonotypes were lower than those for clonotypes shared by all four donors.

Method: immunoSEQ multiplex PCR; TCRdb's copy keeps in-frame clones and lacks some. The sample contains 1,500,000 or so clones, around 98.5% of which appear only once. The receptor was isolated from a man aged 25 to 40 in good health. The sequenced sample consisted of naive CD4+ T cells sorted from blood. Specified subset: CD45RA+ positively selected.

CDR3 nucleotide sequence: TGTGCCAGCCTGTCGCCGGTGAAGTACGAGCAGTACTTC. This gives the protein CASLSPVKYEQYF. V and J are TRBV28 and TRBJ2-7; D call uncertain. The length of the CDR3 is 13 residues. Trimming stripped 8 bases from V and 4 bases from J, with 15 bases between. Germline V gene data show CDR1 as MDHEN and CDR2 as SYDVKM.